This T cell receptor (beta chain) was sequenced for a study of T cells after yellow fever vaccination (dated by TCRdb to about 2019). Concerning the study at large: The SMART-Seq v4 Ultra Low Input RNA kit was used to prepare libraries from fractions with low cell numbers. To follow T-cell clones before and after primary and booster YFV17D yellow fever vaccination, bulk TCR alpha and beta repertoires were sequenced over time. The cohort comprised two healthy male donors, one aged 18 to 29 and one aged 30 to 40 years. Blood was collected at multiple timepoints before and after primary and secondary immunization, and bulk PBMC replicates and cell subsets were isolated.

Study-wide findings and limitations: Computational filtering was needed because FACS-sorted repertoires could contain abundant contaminating clonotypes from the bulk population. Because only a couple of donors were included in the study, the extent to which the findings can be generalized is limited. The secondary T-cell response was found to be weaker but faster than the primary response, with a peak reached on day 5 rather than on day 15. A small share of clonotypes was detected in both CD4 and CD8 compartments, with the overlap likely arising from convergent recombination. Most clones expanded after primary vaccination were re-detected after the booster (almost 98% of CD4 and around 88% of CD8), suggesting broad memory maintenance.

TCR cDNA was synthesized by 5'RACE template switching, through which a universal primer site and unique molecular identifiers were introduced. Priming of cDNA synthesis was performed from both the TCR alpha and TCR beta constant segments. Libraries were amplified in two PCR steps, with sample barcodes and sequencing adapters added in the second step. Sequencing of libraries was performed on Illumina HiSeq 2500 (2x100 bp) or NovaSeq (2x150 bp). The authors processed their data as follows. MIGEC was used to demultiplex reads and collapse the reads into UMI consensus sequences, and MiXCR was used for V(D)J alignment. Clonotypes responding to the vaccine were identified with edgeR on replicate PBMC samples, with the criteria of FDR below 0.01 and a log2 fold change above 5 up to day 15. Each bulk clonotype was labeled CD4 or CD8 based on which sequenced repertoire, CD4 or CD8, contained the clonotype at higher abundance. TCRdb itself trimmed the public reads at Q25 with fastp, ran MiXCR and retained productive beta chains. CDR3 protein duplicates are merged, each entry listing the most common genes and DNA. In this record, the V and J calls reflect TCRdb's handling and not the investigators' own analysis. This sample holds 95,000 to 150,000 distinct CDR3 sequences; 6% to 8% were observed only once. The ten biggest clones cover 2% to 3% of the sample.

Via the germline V gene, CDR1 is SNHLY and CDR2 FYNNEI. Including cysteine and phenylalanine, the CDR3 has 16 amino acids. Only the CDR3 portion is preserved as DNA: 48 bases, with reading frame beginning at the first base. Trimming removed 6 bases from V and 1 base from J; the gene matches leave 9 bases unexplained. This sample's treatment or condition label indicates: live attenuated yellow fever vaccine strain. PBMCs were isolated from peripheral blood using a standard Ficoll-Paque protocol. Dynabeads CD4 and CD8 positive selection kits were used to isolate the CD4 and CD8 T-cell fractions. TriZol was used to extract RNA from bulk PBMCs, CD4 and CD8 fractions, and dextramer-positive and dextramer-negative fractions. This clonotype appeared many times. There is no known antigen for this receptor. No per-base quality is available; no much larger clone lies one base away.

The TCR originated in a man younger than 35 who received the YFV17D yellow fever vaccine. The chain is encoded by TRBV2 joined to TRBJ2-1; 7 central nucleotides agree with TRBD2. Specimen: CD4+ T cells sorted from PBMCs, collected 10 days after the first yellow fever vaccination. The nucleotide sequence is given as TGTGCCAGCAGGAAGTTACTAGCGAGGTCCTACAATGAGCAGTTCTTC. This translates into CASRKLLARSYNEQFF. Beyond the CDR3, the reference TRBV2 and TRBJ2-1 genes provide the residues; the full variable domain reads: EPEVTQTPSHQVTQMGQEVILRCVPISNHLYFYWYRQILGQKVEFLVSFYNNEISEKSEIFDDQFSVERPDGSNFTLKIRSTKLEDSAMYFCASRKLLARSYNEQFFGPGTRLTVL.